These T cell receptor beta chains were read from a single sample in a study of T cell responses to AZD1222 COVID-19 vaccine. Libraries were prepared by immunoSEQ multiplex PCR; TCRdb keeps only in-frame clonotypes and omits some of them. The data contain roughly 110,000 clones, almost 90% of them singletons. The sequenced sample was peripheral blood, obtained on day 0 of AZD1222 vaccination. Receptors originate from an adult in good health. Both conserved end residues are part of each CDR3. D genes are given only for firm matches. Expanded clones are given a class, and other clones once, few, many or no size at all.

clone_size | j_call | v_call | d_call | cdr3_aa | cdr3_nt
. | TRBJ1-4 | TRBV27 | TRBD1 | CASSPGGGGYEKLFF | TGTGCCAGCAGTCCCGGGGGAGGGGGCTATGAAAAACTGTTTTTT
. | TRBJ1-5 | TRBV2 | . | CASSVYRVTQPQHF | TGTGCCAGCAGCGTTTACAGGGTAACTCAGCCCCAGCATTTT
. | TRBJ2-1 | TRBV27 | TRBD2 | CASSLVSGSGSYNEQFF | TGTGCCAGCAGTCTCGTTAGCGGGAGCGGCTCCTACAATGAGCAGTTCTTC
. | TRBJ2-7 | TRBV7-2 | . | CASSLAFAASSYEQYF | TGTGCCAGCAGCTTAGCGTTCGCGGCCAGCTCCTACGAGCAGTACTTC
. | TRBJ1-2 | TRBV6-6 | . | CASTKGQGSYGYTF | TGTGCCAGCACCAAAGGTCAAGGCTCCTATGGCTACACCTTC
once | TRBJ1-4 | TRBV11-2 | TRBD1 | CASSLIQGANEKLFF | TGTGCCAGCAGCCTTATACAGGGGGCTAATGAAAAACTGTTTTTT
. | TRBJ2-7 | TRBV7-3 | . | CASSDGVFGEQYF | TGTGCCAGCAGCGATGGAGTATTTGGAGAGCAGTACTTC
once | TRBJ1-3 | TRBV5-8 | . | CASSPRQALSGNTIYF | TGTGCCAGCAGCCCCCGACAGGCACTCTCTGGAAACACCATATATTTT
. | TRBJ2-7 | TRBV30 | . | CAWSVDGTEQYF | TGTGCCTGGAGTGTAGACGGGACCGAGCAGTACTTC
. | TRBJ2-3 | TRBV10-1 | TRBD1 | CASSAGQASTDTQYF | TGCGCCAGCAGCGCAGGACAGGCGAGCACAGATACGCAGTATTTT
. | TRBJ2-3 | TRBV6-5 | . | CASSHNGASTDTQYF | TGTGCCAGCAGTCACAATGGGGCTAGCACAGATACGCAGTATTTT
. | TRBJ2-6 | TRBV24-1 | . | CATSLPGANVLTF | TGTGCCACCAGTCTTCCTGGGGCCAACGTCCTGACTTTC
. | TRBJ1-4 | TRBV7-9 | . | CASSLAGVNEKLFF | TGTGCCAGCAGCTTAGCTGGGGTTAATGAAAAACTGTTTTTT
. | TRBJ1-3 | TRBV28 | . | CASSRGTGSGSGNTIYF | TGTGCCAGCAGCCGGGGGACGGGGTCAGGGTCTGGAAACACCATATATTTT
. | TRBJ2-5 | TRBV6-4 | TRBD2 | CASSPQGGGTQYF | TGTGCCAGCAGTCCCCAGGGCGGGGGGACCCAGTACTTC
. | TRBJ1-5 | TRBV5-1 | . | CASSLEGYSNQPQHF | TGCGCCAGCAGCTTGGAGGGGTATAGCAATCAGCCCCAGCATTTT
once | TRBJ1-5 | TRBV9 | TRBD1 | CASSLRQGVVFNQPQHF | TGTGCCAGCAGCCTCCGACAGGGAGTGGTATTCAATCAGCCCCAGCATTTT
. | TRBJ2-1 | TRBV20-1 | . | CSAPLRYEQFF | TGCAGTGCCCCCCTGCGGTATGAGCAGTTCTTC